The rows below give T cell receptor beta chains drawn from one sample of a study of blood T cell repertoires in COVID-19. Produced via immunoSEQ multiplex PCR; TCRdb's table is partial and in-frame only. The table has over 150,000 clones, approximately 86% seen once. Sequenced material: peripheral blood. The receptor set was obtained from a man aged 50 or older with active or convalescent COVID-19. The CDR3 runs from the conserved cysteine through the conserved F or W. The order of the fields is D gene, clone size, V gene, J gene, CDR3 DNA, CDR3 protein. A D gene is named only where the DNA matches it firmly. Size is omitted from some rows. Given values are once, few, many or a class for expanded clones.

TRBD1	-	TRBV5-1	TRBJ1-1	TGCGCCAGCAGCTGGACAGGTGAGAACACTGAAGCTTTCTTT	CASSWTGENTEAFF
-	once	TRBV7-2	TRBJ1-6	TGTGCCAGCAGCTATTTGGCAGGGGATTCACCCCTCCACTTT	CASSYLAGDSPLHF
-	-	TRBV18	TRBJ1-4	TGTGCCAGCTCACCAGGGGGAGGTGAAAAACTGTTTTTT	CASSPGGGEKLFF
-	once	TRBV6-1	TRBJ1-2	TGTGCCAGCAGTGAAGCTACGGGGGATGGCTACACCTTC	CASSEATGDGYTF
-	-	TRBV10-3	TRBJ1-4	TGTGCCATCAGTGCGACCGGGTCGAATGAAAAACTGTTTTTT	CAISATGSNEKLFF
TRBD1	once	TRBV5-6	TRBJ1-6	TGTGCCAGCAGCTTTGGGGACAGGGAAGGTTCACCCCTCCACTTT	CASSFGDREGSPLHF
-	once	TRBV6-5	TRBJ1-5	TGTGCCAGCACCCCAGGGGTACGTCCCCAGCATTTT	CASTPGVRPQHF
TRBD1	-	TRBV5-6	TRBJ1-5	TGTGCCAGCAGCAGGACAGGGGGGAGCTGGGAACAGCCCCAGCATTTT	CASSRTGGSWEQPQHF
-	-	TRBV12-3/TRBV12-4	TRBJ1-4	TGTGCCAGCAGCAGACAGGCAAATGAAAAACTGTTTTTT	CASSRQANEKLFF
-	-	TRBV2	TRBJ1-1	TGTGCCAGTGGGCTACAGAAAATGAACACTGAAGCTTTCTTT	CASGLQKMNTEAFF
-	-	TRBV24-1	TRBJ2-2	TGTGCCACCAATGATTTGAACAGCTTGGGCACCGGGGAGCTGTTTTTT	CATNDLNSLGTGELFF
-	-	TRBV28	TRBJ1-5	TGTGCCAGCTGGCCCCTTAGCAATCAGCCCCAGCATTTT	CASWPLSNQPQHF
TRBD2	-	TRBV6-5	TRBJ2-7	TGTGCCAGCAGGTCAGCGGGGGGGGGTGAGGAGCAGTACTTC	CASRSAGGGEEQYF
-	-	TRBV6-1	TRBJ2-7	TGTGCCAGCAGTGAAGGTCAGGGTCTGACAAGGTATTCCTACGAGCAGTACTTC	CASSEGQGLTRYSYEQYF
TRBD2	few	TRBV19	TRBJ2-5	TGTGCCAGTAGTATATCAAGGCGGGGGGTCCAAGAGACCCAGTACTTC	CASSISRRGVQETQYF
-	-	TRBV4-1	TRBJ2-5	TGCGCCAGCAGCCAAGATAGGGGAGAGACCCAGTACTTC	CASSQDRGETQYF
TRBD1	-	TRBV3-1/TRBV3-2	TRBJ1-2	TGTGCCAGCAGCCAAGGGGGACAGGGAGGAGATGGCTACACCTTC	CASSQGGQGGDGYTF
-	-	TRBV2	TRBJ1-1	TGTGCCAGCAGTAAAGACGGTGACACTGAAGCTTTCTTT	CASSKDGDTEAFF
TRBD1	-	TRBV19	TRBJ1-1	TGTGCCAGTAGTGGGGGACAGACGAACACTGAAGCTTTCTTT	CASSGGQTNTEAFF
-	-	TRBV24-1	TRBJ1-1	TGTGCCACCAGTAACCCCGGGGAGGGAGCTTTCTTT	CATSNPGEGAFF
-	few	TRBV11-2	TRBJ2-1	TGTGCCAGCAGCTTAGGGGCCTACAAGGTGTTCTACAATGAGCAGTTCTTC	CASSLGAYKVFYNEQFF
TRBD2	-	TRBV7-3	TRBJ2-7	TGTGCCAGCAGCTTAGAGGCTATCAGCGGGAGTCGACACGAGCAGTACTTC	CASSLEAISGSRHEQYF
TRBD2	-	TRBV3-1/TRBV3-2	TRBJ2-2	TGTGCCAGCAGCCGGGAGGGAACCGGGGAGCTGTTTTTT	CASSREGTGELFF
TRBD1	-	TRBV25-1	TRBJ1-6	TGTGCCAGCAGTACCACAGGGGGCGCGTATTCACCCCTCCACTTT	CASSTTGGAYSPLHF
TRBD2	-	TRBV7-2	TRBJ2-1	TGTGCCAGCAGCTTAAGTAGCGGGGGGGCCGGGAATGAGCAGTTCTTC	CASSLSSGGAGNEQFF
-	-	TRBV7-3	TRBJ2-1	TGTGCCAGCAGCTCCCCGCCTATTGGGCAGTTCTTC	CASSSPPIGQFF
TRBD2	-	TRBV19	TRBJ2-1	TGTGCCAGTAGTAGGCGGCTAGCGGGAGTCTACAATGAGCAGTTCTTC	CASSRRLAGVYNEQFF
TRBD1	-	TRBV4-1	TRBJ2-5	TGCGCCAGCAGCCGCGGACAGGCGGCAGAGACCCAGTACTTC	CASSRGQAAETQYF
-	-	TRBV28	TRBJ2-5	TGTGCCAGCAGCTTACCAAACAGGGAGACCCAGTACTTC	CASSLPNRETQYF
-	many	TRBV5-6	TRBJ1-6	TGTGCCAGCAGCCTCCCCGGGGGGAATAATTCACCCCTCCACTTT	CASSLPGGNNSPLHF
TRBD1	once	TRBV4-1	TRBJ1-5	TGCGCCAGCAGCCAAGAGGACAGGGGTAACAATCAGCCCCAGCATTTT	CASSQEDRGNNQPQHF
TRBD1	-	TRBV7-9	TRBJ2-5	TGTGCCAGCAGCTTACAAATGGGACAGGGGAAAGAGACCCAGTACTTC	CASSLQMGQGKETQYF
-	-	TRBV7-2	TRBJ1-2	TGTGCCAGCAGCTTAGCGGGGCTTGACTATGGCTACACCTTC	CASSLAGLDYGYTF
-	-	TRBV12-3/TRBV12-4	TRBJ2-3	TGTGCCAGCAGTTTCATCCCCACAGATACGCAGTATTTT	CASSFIPTDTQYF
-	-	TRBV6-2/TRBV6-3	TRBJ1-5	TGTGCCAGCAGTTACGCACAGGGTAGCAATCAGCCCCAGCATTTT	CASSYAQGSNQPQHF
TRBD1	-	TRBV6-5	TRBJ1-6	TGTGCCAGCAGCCTCAGGGGGAATAATTCACCCCTCCACTTT	CASSLRGNNSPLHF
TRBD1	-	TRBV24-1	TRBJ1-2	TGTGCCACCAGTGAGGGACAGAGATATGGCTACACCTTC	CATSEGQRYGYTF
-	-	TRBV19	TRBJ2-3	TGTGCCAGTAGTATCCAGGGGACAGATACGCAGTATTTT	CASSIQGTDTQYF
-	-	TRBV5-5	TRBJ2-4	TGTGCCAGCAGCTTGGGGAGGACGCTAGCCAAAAACATTCAGTACTTC	CASSLGRTLAKNIQYF
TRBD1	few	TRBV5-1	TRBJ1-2	TGCGCCAGCAGCTTAGGACAGGGGGCATATGGCTACACCTTC	CASSLGQGAYGYTF